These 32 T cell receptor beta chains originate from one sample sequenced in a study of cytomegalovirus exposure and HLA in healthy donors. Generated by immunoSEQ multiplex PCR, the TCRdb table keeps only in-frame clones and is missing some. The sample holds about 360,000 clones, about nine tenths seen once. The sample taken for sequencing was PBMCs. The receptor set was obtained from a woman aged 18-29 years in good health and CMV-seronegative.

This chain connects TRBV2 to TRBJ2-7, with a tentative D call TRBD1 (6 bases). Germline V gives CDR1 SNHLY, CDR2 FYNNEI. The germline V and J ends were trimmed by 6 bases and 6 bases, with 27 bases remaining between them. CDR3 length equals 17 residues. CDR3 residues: CASRKETLRGPGGEQYF. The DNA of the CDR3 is TGTGCCAGCAGAAAAGAAACGCTCAGGGGCCCGGGCGGCGAGCAGTACTTC.

As DNA, the CDR3 is TGTGCCAGCAGCGTGGGCGGGACCACGTACAATGAGCAGTTCTTC. Protein product: CASSVGGTTYNEQFF. The chain has TRBV9 and TRBJ2-1; maybe TRBD2 (6 bases). This CDR3 comprises 15 residues. Germline values: CDR1 SGDLS, CDR2 YYNGEE. V gave up 2 bases and J gave up 4 bases, with 13 bases separating them.

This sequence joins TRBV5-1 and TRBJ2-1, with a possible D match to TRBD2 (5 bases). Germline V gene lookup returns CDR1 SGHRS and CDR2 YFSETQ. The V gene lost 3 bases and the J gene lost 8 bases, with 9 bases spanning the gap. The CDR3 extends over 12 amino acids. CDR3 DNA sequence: TGCGCCAGCAGCTCACTAGTTCATGAGCAGTTCTTC. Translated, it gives CASSSLVHEQFF.

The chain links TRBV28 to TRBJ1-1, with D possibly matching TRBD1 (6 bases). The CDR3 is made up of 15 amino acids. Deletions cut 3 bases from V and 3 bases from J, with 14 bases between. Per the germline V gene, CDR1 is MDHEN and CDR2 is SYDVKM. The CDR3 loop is CASSFQGLGDTEAFF. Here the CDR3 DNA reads TGTGCCAGCAGTTTCCAGGGGTTGGGGGACACTGAAGCTTTCTTT.

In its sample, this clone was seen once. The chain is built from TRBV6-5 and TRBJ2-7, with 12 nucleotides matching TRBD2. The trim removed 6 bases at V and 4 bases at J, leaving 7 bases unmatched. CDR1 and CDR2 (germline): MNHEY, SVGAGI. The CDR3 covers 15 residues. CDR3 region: CASRRSSGRGYEQYF. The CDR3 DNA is TGTGCCAGCAGACGGTCTAGCGGGAGGGGTTACGAGCAGTACTTC.

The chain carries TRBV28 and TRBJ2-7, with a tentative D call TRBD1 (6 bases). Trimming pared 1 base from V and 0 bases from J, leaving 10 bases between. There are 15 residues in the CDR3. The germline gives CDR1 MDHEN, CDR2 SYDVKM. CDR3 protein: CASSLFWDTSYEQYF. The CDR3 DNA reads TGTGCCAGCAGTTTATTTTGGGACACCTCCTACGAGCAGTACTTC. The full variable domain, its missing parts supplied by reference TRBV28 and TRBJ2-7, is DVKVTQSSRYLVKRTGEKVFLECVQDMDHENMFWYRQDPGLGLRLIYFSYDVKMKEKGDIPEGYSVSREKKERFSLILESASTNQTSMYLCASSLFWDTSYEQYFGPGTRLTVT.

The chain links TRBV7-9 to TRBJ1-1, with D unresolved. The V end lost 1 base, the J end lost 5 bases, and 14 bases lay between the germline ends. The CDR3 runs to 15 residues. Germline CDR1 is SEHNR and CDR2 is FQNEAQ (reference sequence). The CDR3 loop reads CASSLGTSGRTEAFF. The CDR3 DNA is TGTGCCAGCAGCTTAGGCACTTCAGGTAGGACTGAAGCTTTCTTT.

CDR3 nucleotide sequence: TGCGCCAGCAGCAAGAGGGGACAGGGGAGGGCGGCAACTAATGAAAAACTGTTTTTT. Translating it yields CASSKRGQGRAATNEKLFF. The chain is built from TRBV4-1 and TRBJ1-4, with TRBD1 matching over 10 bases. This CDR3 region has 19 residues. V gave up 5 bases and J gave up 0 bases; unmatched junction bases: 12. The V gene's germline CDR1 is MGHRA and CDR2 YSYEKL.

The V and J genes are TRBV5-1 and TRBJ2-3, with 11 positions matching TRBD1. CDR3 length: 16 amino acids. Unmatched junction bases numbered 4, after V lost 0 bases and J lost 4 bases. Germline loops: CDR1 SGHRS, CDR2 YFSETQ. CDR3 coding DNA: TGCGCCAGCAGCTTGGTAGGACAGGGGGCCGCAGATACGCAGTATTTT. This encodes CASSLVGQGAADTQYF.

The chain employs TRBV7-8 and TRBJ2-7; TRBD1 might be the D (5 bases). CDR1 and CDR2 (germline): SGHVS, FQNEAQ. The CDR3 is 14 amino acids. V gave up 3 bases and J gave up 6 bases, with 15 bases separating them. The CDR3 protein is CASSFSRVYGEQYF. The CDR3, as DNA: TGTGCCAGCAGCTTTTCCAGGGTTTATGGCGAGCAGTACTTC.

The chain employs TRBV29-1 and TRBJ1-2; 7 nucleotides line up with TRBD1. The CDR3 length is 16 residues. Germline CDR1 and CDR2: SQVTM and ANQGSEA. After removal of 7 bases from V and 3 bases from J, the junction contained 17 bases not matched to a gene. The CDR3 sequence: CSAALRDREKDYGYTF. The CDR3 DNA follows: TGCAGCGCGGCCCTTCGCGACAGGGAAAAGGACTATGGCTACACCTTC.

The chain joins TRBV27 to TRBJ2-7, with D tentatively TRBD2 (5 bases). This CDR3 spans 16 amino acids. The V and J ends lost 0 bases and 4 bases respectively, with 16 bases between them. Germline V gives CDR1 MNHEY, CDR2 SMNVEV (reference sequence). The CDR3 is CASSLSADRSYYEQYF. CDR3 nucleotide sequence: TGTGCCAGCAGTTTATCAGCGGACCGATCCTATTACGAGCAGTACTTC.

The CDR3 sequence is CASSSRGGNTEAFF. CDR3 nucleotide sequence: TGTGCCAGCAGTTCCCGGGGGGGGAACACTGAAGCTTTCTTT. The V call is TRBV27, the J call TRBJ1-1, with D perhaps TRBD1 (5 bases). CDR1 and CDR2 (germline): MNHEY, SMNVEV (reference sequence). The CDR3 is made up of 14 amino acids. The V end was cut by 4 bases, the J end by 1 base, with 10 bases between.

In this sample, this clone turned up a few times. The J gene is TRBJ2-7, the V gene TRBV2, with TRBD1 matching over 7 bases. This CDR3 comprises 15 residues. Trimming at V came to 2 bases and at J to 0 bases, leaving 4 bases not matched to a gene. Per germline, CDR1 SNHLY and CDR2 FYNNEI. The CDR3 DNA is TGTGCCAGCAGTGAATCACAGGGGAGCTCCTACGAGCAGTACTTC. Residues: CASSESQGSSYEQYF.

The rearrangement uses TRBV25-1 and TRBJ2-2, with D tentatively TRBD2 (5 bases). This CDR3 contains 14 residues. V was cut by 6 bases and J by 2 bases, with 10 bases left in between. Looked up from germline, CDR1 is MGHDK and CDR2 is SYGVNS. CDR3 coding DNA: TGTGCCAGCAGCGGGGAGTTAAACACCGGGGAGCTGTTTTTT. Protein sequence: CASSGELNTGELFF.

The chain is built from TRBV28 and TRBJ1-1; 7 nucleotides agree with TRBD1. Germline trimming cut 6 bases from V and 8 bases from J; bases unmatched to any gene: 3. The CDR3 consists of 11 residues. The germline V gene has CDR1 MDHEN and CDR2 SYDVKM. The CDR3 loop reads CASSPQGEAFF. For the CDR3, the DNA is TGTGCCAGCAGCCCACAGGGGGAAGCTTTCTTT. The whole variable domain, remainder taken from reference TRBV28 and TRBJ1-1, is DVKVTQSSRYLVKRTGEKVFLECVQDMDHENMFWYRQDPGLGLRLIYFSYDVKMKEKGDIPEGYSVSREKKERFSLILESASTNQTSMYLCASSPQGEAFFGQGTRLTVV.

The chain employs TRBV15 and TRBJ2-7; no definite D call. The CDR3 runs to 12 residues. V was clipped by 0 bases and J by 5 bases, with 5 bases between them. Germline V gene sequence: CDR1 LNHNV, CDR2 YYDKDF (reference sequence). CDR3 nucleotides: TGTGCCACCAGCAGAGATCGGGACGAGCAGTACTTC. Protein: CATSRDRDEQYF.

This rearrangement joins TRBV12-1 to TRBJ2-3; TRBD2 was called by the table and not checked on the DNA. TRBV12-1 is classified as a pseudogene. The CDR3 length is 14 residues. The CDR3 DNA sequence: TGTGCCAGCAGCGTAGTGACTAGCACAGATACGCAGTATTTT. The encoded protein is CASSVVTSTDTQYF.

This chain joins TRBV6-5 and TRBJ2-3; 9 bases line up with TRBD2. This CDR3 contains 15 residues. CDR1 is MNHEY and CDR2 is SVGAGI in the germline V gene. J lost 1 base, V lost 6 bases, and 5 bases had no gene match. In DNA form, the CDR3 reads TGTGCCAGCAGGGAGAAGCGGGGGGGCACAGATACGCAGTATTTT. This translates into CASREKRGGTDTQYF.

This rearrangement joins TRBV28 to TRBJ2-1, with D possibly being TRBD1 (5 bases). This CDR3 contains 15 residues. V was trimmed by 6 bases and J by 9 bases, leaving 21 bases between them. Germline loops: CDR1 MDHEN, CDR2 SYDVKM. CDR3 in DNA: TGTGCCAGCAGCCTCAGGGCAAACCGCGACGGTGAGCAGTTCTTC. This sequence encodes CASSLRANRDGEQFF.

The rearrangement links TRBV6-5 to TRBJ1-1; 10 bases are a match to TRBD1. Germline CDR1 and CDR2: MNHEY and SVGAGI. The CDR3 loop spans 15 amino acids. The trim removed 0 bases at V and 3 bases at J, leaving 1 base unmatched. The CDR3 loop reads CASSYSGTGDTEAFF. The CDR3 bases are TGTGCCAGCAGTTACTCGGGGACAGGGGACACTGAAGCTTTCTTT.

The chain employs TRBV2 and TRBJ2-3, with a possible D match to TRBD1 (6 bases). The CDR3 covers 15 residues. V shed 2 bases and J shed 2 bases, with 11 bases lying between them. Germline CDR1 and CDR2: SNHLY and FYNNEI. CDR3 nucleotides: TGTGCCAGCAGTGAATTTCAGGGGTCCACAGATACGCAGTATTTT. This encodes CASSEFQGSTDTQYF.

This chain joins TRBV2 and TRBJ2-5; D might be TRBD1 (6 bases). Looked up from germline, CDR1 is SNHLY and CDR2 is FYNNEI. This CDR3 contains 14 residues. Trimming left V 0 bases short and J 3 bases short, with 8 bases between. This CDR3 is CASSEAHREETQYF. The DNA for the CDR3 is TGTGCCAGCAGTGAAGCTCACAGGGAAGAGACCCAGTACTTC.

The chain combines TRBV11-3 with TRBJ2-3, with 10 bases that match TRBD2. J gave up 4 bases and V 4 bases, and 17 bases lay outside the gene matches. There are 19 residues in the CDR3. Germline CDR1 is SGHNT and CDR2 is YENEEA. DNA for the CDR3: TGTGCCAGCAGCTCCGCCGCCCGGGCTAGCGGGGGCCCCCCAGATACGCAGTATTTT. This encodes CASSSAARASGGPPDTQYF.

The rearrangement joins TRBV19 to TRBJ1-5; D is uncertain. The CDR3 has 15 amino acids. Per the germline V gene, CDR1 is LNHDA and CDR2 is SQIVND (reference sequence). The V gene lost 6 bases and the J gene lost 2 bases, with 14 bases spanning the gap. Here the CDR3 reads CASSLHVVGNQPQHF. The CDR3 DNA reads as TGTGCCAGTAGCCTCCACGTCGTAGGCAATCAGCCCCAGCATTTT.

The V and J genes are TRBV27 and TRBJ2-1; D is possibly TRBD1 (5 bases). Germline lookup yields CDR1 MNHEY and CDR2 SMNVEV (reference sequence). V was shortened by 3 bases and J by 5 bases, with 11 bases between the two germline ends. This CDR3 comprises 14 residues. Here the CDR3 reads CASSLGQINNEQFF. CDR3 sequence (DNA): TGTGCCAGCAGTTTGGGGCAGATTAACAATGAGCAGTTCTTC.

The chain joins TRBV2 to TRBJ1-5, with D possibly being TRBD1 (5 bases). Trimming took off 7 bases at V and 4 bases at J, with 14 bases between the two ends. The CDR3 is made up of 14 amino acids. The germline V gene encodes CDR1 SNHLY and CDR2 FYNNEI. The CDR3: CASTQGNRNQPQHF. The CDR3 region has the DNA TGTGCCAGCACGCAGGGTAATAGGAATCAGCCCCAGCATTTT. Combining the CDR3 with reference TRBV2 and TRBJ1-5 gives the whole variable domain EPEVTQTPSHQVTQMGQEVILRCVPISNHLYFYWYRQILGQKVEFLVSFYNNEISEKSEIFDDQFSVERPDGSNFTLKIRSTKLEDSAMYFCASTQGNRNQPQHFGDGTRLSIL.

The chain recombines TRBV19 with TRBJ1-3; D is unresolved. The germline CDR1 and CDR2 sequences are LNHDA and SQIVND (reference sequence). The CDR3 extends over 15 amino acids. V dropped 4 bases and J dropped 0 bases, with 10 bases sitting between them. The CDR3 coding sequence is TGTGCCAGTAGTACCGACATGATCTCTGGAAACACCATATATTTT. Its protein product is CASSTDMISGNTIYF.

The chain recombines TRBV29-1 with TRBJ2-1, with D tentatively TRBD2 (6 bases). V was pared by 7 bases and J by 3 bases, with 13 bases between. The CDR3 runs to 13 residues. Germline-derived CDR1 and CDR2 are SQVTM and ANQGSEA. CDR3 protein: CSGKTRDYNEQFF. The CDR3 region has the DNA TGCAGCGGTAAGACTAGGGACTACAATGAGCAGTTCTTC.

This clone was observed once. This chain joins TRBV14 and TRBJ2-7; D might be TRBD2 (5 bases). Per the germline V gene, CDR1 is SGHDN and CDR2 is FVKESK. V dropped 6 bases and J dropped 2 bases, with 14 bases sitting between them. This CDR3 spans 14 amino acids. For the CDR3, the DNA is TGTGCCAGCAGTACTACACTAGTACCCTACGAGCAGTACTTC. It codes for CASSTTLVPYEQYF.

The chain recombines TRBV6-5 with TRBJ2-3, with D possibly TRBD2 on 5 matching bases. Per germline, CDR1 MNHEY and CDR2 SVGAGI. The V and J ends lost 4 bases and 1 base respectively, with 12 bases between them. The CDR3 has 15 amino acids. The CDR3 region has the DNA TGTGCCAGCAGTTCCGAGCCGCGGGGCACAGATACGCAGTATTTT. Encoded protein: CASSSEPRGTDTQYF.

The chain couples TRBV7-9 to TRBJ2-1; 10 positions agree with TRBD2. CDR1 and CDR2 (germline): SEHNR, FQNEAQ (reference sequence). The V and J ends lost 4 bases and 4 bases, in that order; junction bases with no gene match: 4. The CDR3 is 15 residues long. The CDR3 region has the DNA TGTGCCAGCAGCTCCACTAGCGGGATATACAATGAGCAGTTCTTC. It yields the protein CASSSTSGIYNEQFF.